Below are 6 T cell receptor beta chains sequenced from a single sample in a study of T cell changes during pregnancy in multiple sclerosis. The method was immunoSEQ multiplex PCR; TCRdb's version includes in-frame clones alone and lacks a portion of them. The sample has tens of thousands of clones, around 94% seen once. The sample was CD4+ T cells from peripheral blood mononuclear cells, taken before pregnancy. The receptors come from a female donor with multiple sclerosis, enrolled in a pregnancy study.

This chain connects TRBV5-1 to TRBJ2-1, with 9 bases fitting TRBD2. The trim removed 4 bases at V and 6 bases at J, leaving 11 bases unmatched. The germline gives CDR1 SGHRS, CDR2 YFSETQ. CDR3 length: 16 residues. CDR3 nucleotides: TGCGCCAGCAGCCCTGGCGGCGGGAGGGCGGTCAATGAGCAGTTCTTC. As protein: CASSPGGGRAVNEQFF.

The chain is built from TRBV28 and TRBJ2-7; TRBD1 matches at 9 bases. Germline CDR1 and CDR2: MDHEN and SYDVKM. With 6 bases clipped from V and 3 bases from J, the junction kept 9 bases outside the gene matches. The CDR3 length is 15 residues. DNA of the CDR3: TGTGCCAGCAGGGACAGGGGCCGCGAGTTCTACGAGCAGTACTTC. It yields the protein CASRDRGREFYEQYF.

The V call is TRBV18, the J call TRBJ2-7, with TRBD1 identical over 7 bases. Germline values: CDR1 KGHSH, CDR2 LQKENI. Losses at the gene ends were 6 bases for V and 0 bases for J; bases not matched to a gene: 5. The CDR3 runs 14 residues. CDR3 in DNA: TGTGCCAGCTCCCCAGACAGGGCCTCCTACGAGCAGTACTTC. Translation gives CASSPDRASYEQYF.

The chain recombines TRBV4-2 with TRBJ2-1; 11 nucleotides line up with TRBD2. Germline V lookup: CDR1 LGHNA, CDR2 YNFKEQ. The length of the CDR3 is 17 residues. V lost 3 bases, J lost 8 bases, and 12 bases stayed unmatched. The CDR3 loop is CASSQELLAGVAHEQFF. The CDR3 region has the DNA TGTGCCAGCAGCCAGGAACTACTAGCGGGAGTAGCCCATGAGCAGTTCTTC.

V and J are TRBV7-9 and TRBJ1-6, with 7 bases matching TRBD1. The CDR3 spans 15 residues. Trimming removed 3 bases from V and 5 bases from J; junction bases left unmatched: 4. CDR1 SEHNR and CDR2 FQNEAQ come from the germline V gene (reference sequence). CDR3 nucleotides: TGTGCCAGCAGCTTCGACAGGGCTAATAATTCACCCCTCCACTTT. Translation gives CASSFDRANNSPLHF. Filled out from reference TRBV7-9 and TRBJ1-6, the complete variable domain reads DTGVSQNPRHKITKRGQNVTFRCDPISEHNRLYWYRQTLGQGPEFLTYFQNEAQLEKSRLLSDRFSAERPKGSFSTLEIQRTEQGDSAMYLCASSFDRANNSPLHFGNGTRLTVT.

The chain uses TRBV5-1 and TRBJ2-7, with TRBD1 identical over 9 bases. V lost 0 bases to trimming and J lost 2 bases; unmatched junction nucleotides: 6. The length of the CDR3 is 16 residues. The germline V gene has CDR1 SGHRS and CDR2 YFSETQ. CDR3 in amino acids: CASSLGDRAIPYEQYF. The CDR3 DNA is TGCGCCAGCAGCTTGGGGGACAGGGCGATCCCCTACGAGCAGTACTTC.